This T cell receptor (beta chain) was documented in a study of identical twins. Study-wide results and limits: Within beta out-of-frame sequences, the excess sharing observed between twins was weaker.

One entry per CDR3 protein results from TCRdb running MiXCR on the 5' RACE reads. The sample carries some 240,000 distinct CDR3 sequences, around 8.3% recorded once. A remark on this clonotype: Antigen specificity is unknown.

The same specimen was also included in a second study, on yellow fever vaccine responses in identical twins.

The sequenced sample consisted of CD8+ T cells sorted from blood. This receptor was obtained from a woman between 18 and 30 years old in good health.

In DNA, the CDR3 is TGTGCCAGCAGTCCCGGACAGGTCGTTGACGAGCAGTACTTC. Its translation is CASSPGQVVDEQYF. The V call is TRBV6-2 or TRBV6-3, the J call TRBJ2-7; 7 bases align to TRBD1. Germline lookup yields CDR1 MNHEY and CDR2 SVGEGT. There are 14 residues in the CDR3. The J segment lost 5 bases and the V segment lost 5 bases, leaving 9 bases of the junction unmatched.